Below are 17 T cell receptor beta chains sequenced from a single sample in a study of T cells in Graves' hyperthyroidism and ophthalmopathy. Regions amplified from RNA transcripts were the TCR beta CDR3 regions. First-round RT-PCR of the TCR CDR3 relied on the HTBI primer set. TCRdb reanalysed the multiplex PCR reads using MiXCR and keeps one entry per CDR3 protein. Counted here are 800,000 or so distinct CDR3 sequences, around 39% occurring once; the ten biggest clones make up 7% to 10%. Specimen: blood. These receptors were collected from a young man with Graves' hyperthyroidism.

V is TRBV4-1 and J is TRBJ1-5, with D hard to call. The germline gives CDR1 MGHRA, CDR2 YSYEKL. CDR3 length: 14 amino acids. Trimming stripped 0 bases from V and 6 bases from J, with 9 bases between. CDR3 sequence: CASSQDKGFQPQHF. In DNA form, the CDR3 reads TGCGCCAGCAGCCAAGATAAGGGATTTCAGCCCCAGCATTTT.

The CDR3 DNA reads as TGCGCCAGCAGCTTGGCACCAGTCGCGAACACCGGGGAGCTGTTTTTT. Translating gives CASSLAPVANTGELFF. The chain links TRBV5-1 to TRBJ2-2; D not certain. V gave up 0 bases and J gave up 0 bases, with 9 bases separating them. The CDR3 has 16 residues. Germline assignment: CDR1 SGHRS and CDR2 YFSETQ.

The chain employs TRBV24-1 and TRBJ2-6, with 8 bases that match TRBD1. Germline-derived CDR1 and CDR2 are KGHDR and SFDVKD. The V and J ends lost 4 bases and 0 bases, in that order; junction bases with no gene match: 1. The CDR3 consists of 16 residues. The CDR3 coding sequence is TGTGCCACCAGTGACGACAGGGGCTCTGGGGCCAACGTCCTGACTTTC. Protein: CATSDDRGSGANVLTF.

The chain has TRBV7-6 and TRBJ2-7, with TRBD2 identical over 7 bases. Germline lookup yields CDR1 SGHVS and CDR2 FNYEAQ. With V trimmed by 4 bases and J by 6 bases, 9 bases remained unmatched. The CDR3 length is 14 residues. The CDR3 loop is CASSWGGISAEQYF. For the CDR3, the DNA is TGTGCCAGCAGCTGGGGGGGGATTTCGGCCGAGCAGTACTTC.

V usage is TRBV9 and J usage is TRBJ2-7, with 12 bases aligning to TRBD2. Unmatched junction bases numbered 3, after V lost 3 bases and J lost 2 bases. The CDR3 contains 15 residues. Per germline, CDR1 SGDLS and CDR2 YYNGEE. This CDR3 reads CASSAASGRAYEQYF. The CDR3 DNA reads as TGTGCCAGCAGCGCGGCTAGCGGGAGGGCCTACGAGCAGTACTTC.

A few counts support this clonotype. The junction departs from the called germline gene at one end, perhaps through a read error. The chain links TRBV7-8 to TRBJ2-2; D is unclear. CDR1 is SGHVS, CDR2 FQNEAQ, per germline. The CDR3 has 14 residues. The CDR3 region is CASSQEENTGELFF. Here the CDR3 DNA reads TGCGCCAGCAGCCAAGAAGAGAACACCGGGGAGCTGTTTTTT.

This sequence joins TRBV5-1 and TRBJ1-1; 11 bases line up with TRBD1. Germline V CDR1 and CDR2: SGHRS, YFSETQ. The CDR3 runs 15 residues. The trim removed 0 bases at V and 7 bases at J, leaving 5 bases unmatched. The CDR3 spells CASSLGTGGADEAFF. The CDR3 bases are TGCGCCAGCAGCTTGGGGACAGGGGGCGCGGATGAAGCTTTCTTT.

This clonotype came up many times. The rearrangement links TRBV20-1 to TRBJ1-3; D perhaps matches TRBD1 (5 bases). The germline V and J ends were trimmed by 1 base and 10 bases, with 14 bases remaining between them. The CDR3 spans 13 residues. Germline loops: CDR1 DFQATT, CDR2 SNEGSKA (reference sequence). In DNA, the CDR3 is TGCAGTGCTAGAGGCAGGGCCGAAACAACCATATATTTT. It yields the protein CSARGRAETTIYF.

V is TRBV4-3 and J is TRBJ1-5; 8 bases match TRBD1. Per germline, CDR1 LGHNA and CDR2 YSLEER. This CDR3 is 16 amino acids long. V gave up 2 bases and J gave up 5 bases; unmatched junction bases: 8. The CDR3 is CASSQPDRGLDQPQHF. Written as DNA, the CDR3 is TGCGCCAGCAGCCAACCCGACAGGGGTCTCGATCAGCCCCAGCATTTT.

The chain uses TRBV2 and TRBJ1-5; D uncertain. The CDR3 has 14 amino acids. V lost 1 base, J lost 3 bases, and 7 bases lay in between. Germline-derived CDR1 and CDR2 are SNHLY and FYNNEI. The CDR3 protein is CASSEGSFNQPQHF. The CDR3 nucleotides read TGTGCCAGCAGTGAAGGATCATTCAATCAGCCCCAGCATTTT.

Turning to this clonotype: The junction and the germline gene differ at one end; a read error may be behind it. The J gene is TRBJ1-1, the V gene TRBV10-3; weak D call: TRBD1 (6 bases). Per germline, CDR1 ENHRY and CDR2 SYGVKD. The CDR3 runs 19 residues. The CDR3 sequence is CASSYSAWGAEYENTEAFF. The CDR3 DNA reads TGTGCCAGCAGTTACTCCGCTTGGGGGGCCGAATATGAGAACACTGAAGCTTTCTTT.

The chain joins TRBV7-8 to TRBJ1-5; D gene ambiguous. The CDR3 covers 13 residues. Germline assignment: CDR1 SGHVS and CDR2 FQNEAQ. V was trimmed by 2 bases and J by 6 bases, leaving 8 bases between them. CDR3 residues: CASSLQSGQPQHF. CDR3 in DNA: TGTGCCAGCAGCTTACAGAGTGGTCAGCCCCAGCATTTT.

This clonotype was counted ten times or more. The chain recombines TRBV2 with TRBJ2-5; D unresolved. Trimming took 4 bases from V and 5 from J, leaving 8 bases between them. CDR1 and CDR2 (germline): SNHLY, FYNNEI. The CDR3 consists of 12 residues. This CDR3 is CASSGYGETQYF. The CDR3 nucleotides read TGTGCCAGCAGTGGCTACGGGGAGACCCAGTACTTC.

The chain carries TRBV7-9 and TRBJ1-6, with a tentative D call TRBD1 (6 bases). The germline gives CDR1 SEHNR, CDR2 FQNEAQ (reference sequence). Trimming removed 0 bases from V and 17 bases from J, with 11 bases in between. The CDR3 extends over 12 amino acids. Here the CDR3 DNA reads TGTGCCAGCAGCTTAGCGGGAGGGGACATCCACTTT. This translates into CASSLAGGDIHF.

The chain recombines TRBV4-3 with TRBJ1-1; D is unresolved. The CDR3 is 14 amino acids. The germline CDR1 and CDR2 sequences are LGHNA and YSLEER. Trimming took off 1 base at V and 6 bases at J, with 12 bases between the two ends. This chain's CDR3 is CASSQVVAISEAFF. The CDR3 region has the DNA TGCGCCAGCAGCCAAGTAGTAGCAATTTCTGAAGCTTTCTTT.

This clonotype has just a few counts. V usage is TRBV20-1 and J usage is TRBJ2-5, with D tentatively TRBD2 (5 bases). The CDR3 extends over 17 amino acids. Germline CDR1 DFQATT, CDR2 SNEGSKA (reference sequence). Trimming stripped 0 bases from V and 0 bases from J, with 17 bases between. The CDR3 is CSARDGGGRRYQETQYF. CDR3 in DNA: TGCAGTGCTAGAGATGGAGGAGGTAGACGGTACCAAGAGACCCAGTACTTC.

V is TRBV7-9 and J is TRBJ1-1, with 9 bases aligning to TRBD1. Trimming took 1 base from V and 3 from J; bases not matched to a gene: 6. CDR3 length equals 16 residues. Germline loops: CDR1 SEHNR, CDR2 FQNEAQ (reference sequence). CDR3 residues: CASSLVRGQGHTEAFF. As DNA, the CDR3 is TGTGCCAGCAGCTTAGTGCGGGGACAGGGACACACTGAAGCTTTCTTT.